The clone carrying this T cell receptor beta chain appeared a single time. This sample stems from a study of blood T cell repertoires in COVID-19. Study-level information: T cells, B-cell-depleted T cells, or PBMCs provided the cDNA or gDNA that served as material.

Germline CDR1 is SEHNR and CDR2 is FQNEAQ (reference sequence). J gave up 5 bases and V 7 bases, and 17 bases lay outside the gene matches. This CDR3 is built from 17 residues. Sequencing used immunoSEQ multiplex PCR; TCRdb keeps in-frame clones, though not all of them. The top ten hold 15% of the sample, which has around 100,000 clones, about 83% seen once. The receptor was isolated from a human donor in a cohort sampled during active COVID-19. V usage is TRBV7-9 and J usage is TRBJ2-5; 9 bases are a match to TRBD2. The sequenced material came from peripheral blood. The CDR3 is CASNSHPGLSGGETQYF. The CDR3 nucleotides are TGTGCCAGCAACTCTCATCCCGGGTTGAGCGGGGGGGAGACCCAGTACTTC.